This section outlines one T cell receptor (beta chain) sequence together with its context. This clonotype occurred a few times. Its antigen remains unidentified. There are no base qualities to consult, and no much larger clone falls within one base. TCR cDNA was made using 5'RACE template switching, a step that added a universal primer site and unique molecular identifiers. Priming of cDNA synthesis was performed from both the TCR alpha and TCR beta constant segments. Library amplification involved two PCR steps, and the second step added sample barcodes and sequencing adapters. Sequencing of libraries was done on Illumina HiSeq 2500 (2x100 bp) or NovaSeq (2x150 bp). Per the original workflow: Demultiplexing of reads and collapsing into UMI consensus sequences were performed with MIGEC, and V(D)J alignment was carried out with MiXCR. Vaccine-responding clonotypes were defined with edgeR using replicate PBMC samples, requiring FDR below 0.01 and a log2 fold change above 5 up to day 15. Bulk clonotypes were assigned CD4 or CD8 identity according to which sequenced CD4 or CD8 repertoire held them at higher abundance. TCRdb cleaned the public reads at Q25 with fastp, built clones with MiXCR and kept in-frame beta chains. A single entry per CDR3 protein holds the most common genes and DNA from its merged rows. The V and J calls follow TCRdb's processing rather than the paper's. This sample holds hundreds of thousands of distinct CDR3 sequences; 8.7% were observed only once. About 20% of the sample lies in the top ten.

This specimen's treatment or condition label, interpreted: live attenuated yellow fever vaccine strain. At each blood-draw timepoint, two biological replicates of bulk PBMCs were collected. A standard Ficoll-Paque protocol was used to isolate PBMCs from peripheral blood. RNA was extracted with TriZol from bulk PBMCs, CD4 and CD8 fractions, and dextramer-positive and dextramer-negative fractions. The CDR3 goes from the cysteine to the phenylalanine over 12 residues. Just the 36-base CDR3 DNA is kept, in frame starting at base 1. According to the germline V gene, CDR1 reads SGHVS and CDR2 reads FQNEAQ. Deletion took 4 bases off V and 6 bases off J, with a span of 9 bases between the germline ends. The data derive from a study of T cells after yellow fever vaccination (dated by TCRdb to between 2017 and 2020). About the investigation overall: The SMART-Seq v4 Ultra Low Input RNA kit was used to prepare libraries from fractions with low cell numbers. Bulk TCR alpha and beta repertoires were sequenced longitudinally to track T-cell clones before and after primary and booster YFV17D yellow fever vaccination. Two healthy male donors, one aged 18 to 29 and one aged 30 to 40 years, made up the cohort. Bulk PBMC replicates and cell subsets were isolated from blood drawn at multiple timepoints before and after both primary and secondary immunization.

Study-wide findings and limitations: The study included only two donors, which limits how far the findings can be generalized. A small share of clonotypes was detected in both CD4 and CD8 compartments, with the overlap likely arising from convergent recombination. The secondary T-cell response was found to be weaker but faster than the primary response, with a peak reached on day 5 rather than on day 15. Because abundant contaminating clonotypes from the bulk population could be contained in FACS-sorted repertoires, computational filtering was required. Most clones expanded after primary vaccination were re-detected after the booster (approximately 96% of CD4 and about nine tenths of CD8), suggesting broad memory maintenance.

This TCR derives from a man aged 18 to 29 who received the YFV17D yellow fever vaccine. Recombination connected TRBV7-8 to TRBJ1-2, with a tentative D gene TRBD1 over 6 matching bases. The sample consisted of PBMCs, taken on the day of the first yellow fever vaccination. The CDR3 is CASSSNRDGYTF. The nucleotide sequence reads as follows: TGTGCCAGCAGCTCTAACAGGGATGGCTACACCTTC.